What follows is one T cell receptor beta chain and its context. Antigen specificity is unknown. The data stem from a study of long-term antiretroviral therapy in people with HIV. Across the study: Collection dates of the earliest samples fall about a decade before the 2015 immediate-ART recommendation. Study-wide points: Upon ART, diversity increased but remained lower than transplant donor controls.

Run at survey level, the immunoSEQ assay was version v3.0. Method: immunoSEQ multiplex PCR; TCRdb's copy keeps in-frame clones and lacks some. The table shows roughly 18,000 clones, with around 78% occurring only once. Clinicians in the United States treated all participants with HIV. V shed 3 bases, J shed 7 bases, and the junction held 3 bases outside the gene matches. The length of the CDR3 is 14 residues. Germline CDR1 SGHAT, CDR2 FQNNGV. Sequencing used unsorted PBMCs, obtained 2.2 years after starting antiretroviral therapy. The origin of this receptor is a man aged 45-65 years with HIV. V and J are TRBV11-2 and TRBJ2-1; 10 bases match TRBD2. Here the CDR3 DNA reads TGTGCCAGCAGCTTGACTAGCGGGTGGAATGAGCAGTTCTTC. It encodes CASSLTSGWNEQFF.